This entry lists 15 T cell receptor beta chains sequenced from one sample in a study of T cells in Graves' hyperthyroidism and ophthalmopathy. Using RNA transcripts as the source, TCR beta CDR3 regions were amplified. Primed by the HTBI set, a first-round RT-PCR was run on the TCR CDR3. TCRdb re-derived calls from the multiplex PCR reads in MiXCR, one entry per CDR3 protein. The repertoire has 450,000 to 650,000 distinct CDR3 sequences, less than 25% of them found once; the top ten carry about 26%. The sequenced sample was blood. These receptors all come from a man aged 18 to 30 with Graves' hyperthyroidism.

This clonotype was observed many times. The J gene is TRBJ1-5, the V gene TRBV6-1; D unresolved. V lost 8 bases to trimming and J lost 5 bases, with 19 bases between them. Germline values: CDR1 MNHNS, CDR2 SASEGT. This CDR3 has 15 amino acids. The CDR3 nucleotides read TGTGCCAGCGGAACGAGTGCCGTTCTGGATCAGCCCCAGCATTTT. Protein: CASGTSAVLDQPQHF.

With respect to this clonotype: At one end the junction does not follow the germline gene, possibly because of a read error. The V and J genes are TRBV6-4 and TRBJ1-3, with TRBD1 as a possible D gene (6 bases). Germline CDR1 is MRHNA and CDR2 is SNTAGT. The CDR3 has 15 residues. This chain's CDR3 is CASSYSDRSGNTIYF. The CDR3 DNA reads TGTGCCAGCAGTTACTCAGACAGGTCCGGAAACACCATATATTTT.

The sample holds many counts of this clonotype. The genes are TRBV15 and TRBJ2-5; D may be TRBD1 or TRBD2 (6 bases each). This CDR3 contains 15 residues. CDR1 is LNHNV and CDR2 is YYDKDF in the germline V gene (reference sequence). V gave up 4 bases and J gave up 7 bases, with 19 bases separating them. The CDR3 region has the DNA TGTGCCACCAGCACGGGAACAGGGAGGAATGGGACCCAGTACTTC. It codes for CATSTGTGRNGTQYF.

Many counts were recorded for this clonotype. The chain combines TRBV12-3 or TRBV12-4 with TRBJ1-5; 8 bases align to TRBD1. V gave up 5 bases and J gave up 7 bases; unmatched junction bases: 7. The CDR3 totals 14 residues. Here the CDR3 reads CASSAWGDRQPQHF. CDR3 DNA sequence: TGTGCCAGCAGTGCCTGGGGGGACAGGCAGCCCCAGCATTTT.

This rearrangement joins TRBV7-8 to TRBJ2-5, with 9 positions matching TRBD1. This CDR3 spans 14 amino acids. The germline V gene encodes CDR1 SGHVS and CDR2 FQNEAQ. The V and J ends lost 6 bases and 5 bases, in that order; junction bases with no gene match: 7. CDR3 nucleotide sequence: TGTGCCAGCAGAAAAGGGACAGGGAGTGAGACCCAGTACTTC. This sequence encodes CASRKGTGSETQYF.

J is TRBJ2-7 and V is TRBV12-3 or TRBV12-4, with 8 bases that match TRBD2. The V segment lost 6 bases and the J segment 0 bases; nucleotides outside the gene matches: 10. This CDR3 spans 16 amino acids. The CDR3 region has the DNA TGTGCCAGCAGCTTGGCCCCTAGCGGGCCCTCCTACGAGCAGTACTTC. Protein product: CASSLAPSGPSYEQYF.

There are many counts of this clonotype. The chain employs TRBV20-1 and TRBJ2-5; D is possibly TRBD1 (5 bases). Trimming pared 0 bases from V and 5 bases from J, leaving 16 bases between. The CDR3 sequence is 15 residues long. Per germline, CDR1 DFQATT and CDR2 SNEGSKA (reference sequence). CDR3 sequence reads: CSARDPAPPGETQYF. The CDR3 nucleotides read TGCAGTGCTAGAGATCCAGCCCCTCCAGGGGAGACCCAGTACTTC.

This clonotype was seen at least ten times. The chain is built from TRBV28 and TRBJ2-2; D may be TRBD1 (6 bases). CDR3 length equals 18 residues. V dropped 2 bases and J dropped 0 bases, with 16 bases sitting between them. Germline V lookup: CDR1 MDHEN, CDR2 SYDVKM. Written as DNA, the CDR3 is TGTGCCAGCAGTTTACCCCGGACAGTGACTTCGAACACCGGGGAGCTGTTTTTT. Translation gives CASSLPRTVTSNTGELFF.

In this sample, this clonotype turned up many times. The chain employs TRBV28 and TRBJ2-7, with TRBD2 matching 8 bases. The CDR3 runs to 14 residues. Looked up from germline, CDR1 is MDHEN and CDR2 is SYDVKM. With 3 bases clipped from V and 4 bases from J, the junction kept 5 bases outside the gene matches. CDR3 bases: TGTGCCAGCAGTTTGGGACTAGGCCGATACGAGCAGTACTTC. Translated: CASSLGLGRYEQYF.

This clonotype occurred many times. The V call is TRBV2, the J call TRBJ1-2; the D is unclear. Germline V lookup: CDR1 SNHLY, CDR2 FYNNEI. V lost 1 base and J 0 bases, leaving 6 bases between the germline ends. The CDR3 is 14 amino acids. The CDR3 protein is CASSEGQTNYGYTF. The CDR3 DNA is TGTGCCAGCAGTGAAGGGCAGACTAACTATGGCTACACCTTC.

This clonotype was observed many times. Here the CDR3 reads CASSEKTVFEQYF. CDR3 nucleotide sequence: TGTGCCAGCAGTGAAAAGACAGTCTTCGAGCAGTACTTC. The chain links TRBV25-1 to TRBJ2-7, with a tentative D call TRBD1 (5 bases). CDR1 and CDR2 from the germline V gene are MGHDK and SYGVNS. With 2 bases removed from V and 6 bases from J, the gap between germline ends came to 11 bases. The CDR3 contains 13 residues.

The table lists this clonotype with many counts. The chain has TRBV19 and TRBJ1-2; D may be TRBD1 (6 bases). The CDR3 sequence is 15 residues long. Germline values: CDR1 LNHDA, CDR2 SQIVND (reference sequence). Trimming took 5 bases from V and 4 from J, leaving 17 bases between them. The CDR3 loop is CASSASLGGGYGYTF. The CDR3 DNA is TGTGCCAGTAGTGCCTCCTTGGGAGGGGGCTATGGCTACACCTTC.

This clonotype showed up many times. The CDR3 here is CASSLAREAFF. CDR3 nucleotides: TGTGCCAGCAGTTTAGCCCGAGAAGCTTTCTTT. The gene calls are TRBV28 and TRBJ1-1; D gene ambiguous. The CDR3 runs to 11 residues. Between the trimmed V and J ends, which lost 2 bases and 8 bases, there was a span of 6 bases. Germline V gene sequence: CDR1 MDHEN, CDR2 SYDVKM.

This clonotype was seen repeatedly, ten times or more. The rearrangement joins TRBV6-5 to TRBJ1-3, with D unclear. CDR1 and CDR2 (germline): MNHEY, SVGAGI. There are 14 residues in the CDR3. V dropped 0 bases and J dropped 2 bases, with 5 bases sitting between them. This CDR3 reads CASSYSPAGNTIYF. The CDR3 coding sequence is TGTGCCAGCAGTTACTCGCCAGCTGGAAACACCATATATTTT.

The chain recombines TRBV5-6 with TRBJ1-1, with D possibly being TRBD1 (5 bases). V was cut by 5 bases and J by 1 base, with 12 bases left in between. The length of the CDR3 is 14 residues. Germline V gene lookup returns CDR1 SGHDT and CDR2 YYEEEE. The CDR3 here is CASRADTTNTEAFF. The CDR3, as DNA: TGTGCCAGCAGGGCGGACACGACGAACACTGAAGCTTTCTTT.